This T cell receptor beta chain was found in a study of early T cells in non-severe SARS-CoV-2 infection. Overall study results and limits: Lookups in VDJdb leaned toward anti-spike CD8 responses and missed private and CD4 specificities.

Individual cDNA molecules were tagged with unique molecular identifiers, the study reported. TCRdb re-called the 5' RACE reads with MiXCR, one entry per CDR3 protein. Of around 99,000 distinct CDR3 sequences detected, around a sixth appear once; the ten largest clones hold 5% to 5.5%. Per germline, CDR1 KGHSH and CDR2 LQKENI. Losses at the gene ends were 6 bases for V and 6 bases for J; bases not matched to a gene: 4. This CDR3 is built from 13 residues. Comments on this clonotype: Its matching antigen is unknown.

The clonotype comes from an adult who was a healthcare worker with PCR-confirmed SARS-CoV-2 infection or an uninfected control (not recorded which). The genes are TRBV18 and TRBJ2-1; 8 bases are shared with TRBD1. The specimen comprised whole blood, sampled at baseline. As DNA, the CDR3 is TGTGCCAGCTCGCCGGACAGGGCCAATGAGCAGTTCTTC. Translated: CASSPDRANEQFF.